The rows below give T cell receptor beta chains drawn from one sample of a study of a mutant IDH1 vaccine in newly diagnosed glioma. No cognate antigen is known for these TCRs. The assay was immunoSEQ multiplex PCR, and TCRdb's table has in-frame clones only and misses some. The data contain 24,000 or so clones, less than 90% of them singletons. The starting material was PBMCs, obtained from a glioma patient whose treatment included an IDH1 peptide vaccine. These receptors were taken from a middle-aged man with glioma. CDR3s include the opening cysteine and the closing phenylalanine or tryptophan. The D gene is left open where the match is weak. Not every row has a clone size; where given, it reads once, few, many or a size class.

v_gene,d_gene,abundance,j_gene,CDR3aa,CDR3nt
TRBV19,.,.,TRBJ2-1,CASRAGGAYNEQFF,TGTGCCAGTAGGGCGGGTGGGGCCTACAATGAGCAGTTCTTC
TRBV6-1,.,.,TRBJ2-1,CASRPPNAYNEQFF,TGTGCCAGCAGGCCCCCCAATGCCTACAATGAGCAGTTCTTC
TRBV28,.,.,TRBJ2-1,CASSKPDSNEQFF,TGTGCCAGCAGTAAACCGGACAGCAATGAGCAGTTCTTC
TRBV7-2,TRBD1,.,TRBJ2-6,CASSPQGAGANVLTF,TGTGCCAGCAGCCCCCAGGGGGCGGGGGCCAACGTCCTGACTTTC
TRBV27,.,.,TRBJ2-7,CASSQGTGLEYF,TGTGCCAGCAGTCAGGGGACGGGGTTAGAGTACTTC
TRBV4-1,TRBD2,few,TRBJ2-7,CASSQVTSVSTYEQYF,TGCGCCAGCAGCCAGGTGACTAGCGTCTCCACCTACGAGCAGTACTTC
TRBV4-2,.,.,TRBJ2-5,CASSQQGYQETQYF,TGTGCCAGCAGCCAGCAGGGGTATCAAGAGACCCAGTACTTC
TRBV6-6,.,.,TRBJ1-1,CASSLRAENTEAFF,TGTGCCAGCAGTCTTAGGGCGGAGAACACTGAAGCTTTCTTT
TRBV27,.,.,TRBJ1-4,CASSFAGGEKLFF,TGTGCCAGCAGTTTCGCGGGGGGTGAAAAACTGTTTTTT
TRBV7-9,.,.,TRBJ2-6,CANASNSGANVLTF,TGTGCCAACGCCAGTAACTCTGGGGCCAACGTCCTGACTTTC
TRBV7-3,.,.,TRBJ2-1,CASSLAGSSYNEQFF,TGTGCCAGCAGCTTAGCCGGGAGCTCCTACAATGAGCAGTTCTTC
TRBV27,TRBD2,.,TRBJ2-1,CASSLHASGSTYNEQFF,TGTGCCAGCAGTTTACATGCCAGCGGGAGCACCTACAATGAGCAGTTCTTC
TRBV5-1,TRBD1,.,TRBJ2-5,CASSLVGGAYQETQYF,TGCGCCAGCAGCTTGGTAGGGGGCGCATACCAAGAGACCCAGTACTTC
TRBV28,.,.,TRBJ2-7,CASSPPDKAYEQYF,TGTGCCAGCAGTCCGCCGGACAAAGCCTACGAGCAGTACTTC
TRBV28,.,.,TRBJ2-7,CASSQPPQGSYEQYF,TGTGCCAGCAGTCAACCCCCCCAAGGCTCCTACGAGCAGTACTTC
TRBV2,TRBD2,.,TRBJ2-2,CASSLAGYTGELFF,TGTGCCAGCAGTCTAGCGGGGTACACCGGGGAGCTGTTTTTT
TRBV5-1,TRBD1,.,TRBJ2-5,CASTAGTGGETQYF,TGCGCCAGCACCGCCGGGACAGGGGGAGAGACCCAGTACTTC